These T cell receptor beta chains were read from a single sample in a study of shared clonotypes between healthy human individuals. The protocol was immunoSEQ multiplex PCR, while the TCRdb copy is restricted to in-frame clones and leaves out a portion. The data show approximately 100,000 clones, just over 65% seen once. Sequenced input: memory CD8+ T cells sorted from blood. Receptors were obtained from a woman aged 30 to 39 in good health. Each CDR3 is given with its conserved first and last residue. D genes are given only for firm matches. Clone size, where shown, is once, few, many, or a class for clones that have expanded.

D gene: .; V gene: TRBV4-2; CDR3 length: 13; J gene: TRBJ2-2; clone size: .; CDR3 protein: CASSQGGRGELFF; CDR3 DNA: TGTGCCAGCAGCCAAGGGGGGAGAGGGGAGCTGTTTTTT
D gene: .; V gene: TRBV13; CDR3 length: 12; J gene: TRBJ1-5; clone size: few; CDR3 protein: CASWHSNQPQHF; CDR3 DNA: TGTGCCAGCTGGCATAGCAATCAGCCCCAGCATTTT
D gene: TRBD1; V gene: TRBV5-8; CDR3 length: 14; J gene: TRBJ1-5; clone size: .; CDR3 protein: CASSPQGANQPQHF; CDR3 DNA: TGTGCCAGCAGCCCACAGGGGGCAAATCAGCCCCAGCATTTT
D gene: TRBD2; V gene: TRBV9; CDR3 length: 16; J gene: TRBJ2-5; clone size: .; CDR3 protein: CASSSGLAGVGETQYF; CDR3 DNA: TGTGCCAGCAGCTCGGGACTAGCGGGAGTGGGCGAGACCCAGTACTTC
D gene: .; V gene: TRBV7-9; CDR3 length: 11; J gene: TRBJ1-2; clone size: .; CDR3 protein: CASSFGYGYTF; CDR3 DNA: TGTGCCAGCAGCTTTGGCTATGGCTACACCTTC
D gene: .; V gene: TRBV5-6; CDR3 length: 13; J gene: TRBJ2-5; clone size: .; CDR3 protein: CASSLLGDETQYF; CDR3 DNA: TGTGCCAGCAGCTTGTTAGGGGACGAGACCCAGTACTTC
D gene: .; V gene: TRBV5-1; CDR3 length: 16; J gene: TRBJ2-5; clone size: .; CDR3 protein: CASSPGEGAIQETQYF; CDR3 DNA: TGCGCCAGCAGCCCCGGGGAGGGGGCGATTCAAGAGACCCAGTACTTC
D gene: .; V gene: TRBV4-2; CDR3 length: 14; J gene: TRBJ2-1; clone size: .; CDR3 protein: CASSQATGDNEQFF; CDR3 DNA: TGTGCCAGCAGCCAAGCAACGGGGGACAATGAGCAGTTCTTC
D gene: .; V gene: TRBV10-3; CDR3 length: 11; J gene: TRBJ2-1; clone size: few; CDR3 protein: CAISTGDEQFF; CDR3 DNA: TGTGCCATCAGTACGGGGGATGAGCAGTTCTTC
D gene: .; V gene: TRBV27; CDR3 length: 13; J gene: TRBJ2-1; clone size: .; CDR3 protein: CASSLGTHNEQFF; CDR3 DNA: TGTGCCAGCAGTTTAGGGACCCACAATGAGCAGTTCTTC
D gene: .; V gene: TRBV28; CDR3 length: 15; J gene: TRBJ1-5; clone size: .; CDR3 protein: CASSETWGAHQPQHF; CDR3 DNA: TGTGCCAGCAGTGAGACTTGGGGGGCCCATCAGCCCCAGCATTTT
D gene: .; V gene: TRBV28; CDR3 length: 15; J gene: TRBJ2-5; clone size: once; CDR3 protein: CASRPPGSGFETQYF; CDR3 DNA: TGTGCCAGCAGGCCACCCGGGAGTGGGTTTGAGACCCAGTACTTC
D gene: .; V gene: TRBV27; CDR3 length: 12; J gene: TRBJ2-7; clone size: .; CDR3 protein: CASIGRGYEQYF; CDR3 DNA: TGTGCCAGCATTGGCAGGGGCTACGAGCAGTACTTC
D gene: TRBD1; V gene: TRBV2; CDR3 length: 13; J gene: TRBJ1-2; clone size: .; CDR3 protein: CATLSDRLYGYTF; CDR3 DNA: TGTGCCACCCTATCGGACAGGCTCTATGGCTACACCTTC
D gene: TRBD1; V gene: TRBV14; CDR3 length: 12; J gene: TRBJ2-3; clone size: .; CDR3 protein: CASSQTGVTQYF; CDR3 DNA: TGTGCCAGCAGCCAGACAGGGGTTACGCAGTATTTT
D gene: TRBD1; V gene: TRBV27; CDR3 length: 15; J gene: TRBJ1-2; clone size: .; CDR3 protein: CASSLEEGASHGYTF; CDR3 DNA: TGTGCCAGCAGTTTAGAGGAGGGGGCATCCCATGGCTACACCTTC
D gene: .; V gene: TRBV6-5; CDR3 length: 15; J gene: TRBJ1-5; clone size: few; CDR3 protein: CASSRTTDSSQPQHF; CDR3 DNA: TGTGCCAGCAGTAGAACCACCGACAGCAGCCAGCCCCAGCATTTT
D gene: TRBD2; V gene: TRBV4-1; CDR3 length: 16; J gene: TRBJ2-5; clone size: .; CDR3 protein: CASSQGAAGGPQTQYF; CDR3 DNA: TGCGCCAGCAGCCAAGGAGCGGCGGGAGGGCCCCAGACCCAGTACTTC
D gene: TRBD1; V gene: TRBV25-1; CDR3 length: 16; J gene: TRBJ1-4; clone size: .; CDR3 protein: CASSEYSRGLNEKLFF; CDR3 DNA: TGTGCCAGCAGTGAATATAGCAGGGGGCTAAATGAAAAACTGTTTTTT
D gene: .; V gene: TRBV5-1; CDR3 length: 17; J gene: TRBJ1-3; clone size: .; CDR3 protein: CATARQPPDLARDTIYF; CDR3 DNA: TGCGCCACCGCGCGTCAGCCACCCGACCTAGCGCGAGACACCATATATTTT